A single sample gave rise to the 18 T cell receptor beta chains below, sequenced in a study of blood T cell repertoires in COVID-19. Profiled with immunoSEQ multiplex PCR; TCRdb holds only in-frame clones, not every one. The sample lists about 65,000 clones; 75% to 85% were seen once. Material: peripheral blood. All receptors derive from an older man with acute or convalescent COVID-19.

This chain links TRBV18 with TRBJ2-3, with D possibly TRBD1 on 6 matching bases. The CDR3 totals 14 residues. Germline V gene data show CDR1 as KGHSH and CDR2 as LQKENI. The V and J ends lost 4 bases and 5 bases respectively, with 13 bases between them. As DNA, the CDR3 is TGTGCCAGCTCACGGGCAGGGGTTGGAGATACGCAGTATTTT. The encoded protein is CASSRAGVGDTQYF.

There are a few counts of this clone. V and J are TRBV11-3 and TRBJ2-7, with 11 bases lining up with TRBD1. Germline V CDR1 and CDR2: SGHNT, YENEEA. The CDR3 is 16 residues long. V was pared by 5 bases and J by 6 bases, with 12 bases of the junction left unmatched. Written as DNA, the CDR3 is TGTGCCAGCAGCCCAAGGGGGACAGGGGGGGCAGGCGAGCAGTACTTC. Translated: CASSPRGTGGAGEQYF.

The CDR3 sequence: CASSHASGTSGGASYNEQFF. The CDR3 DNA follows: TGTGCCAGCAGCCATGCGTCCGGGACTAGCGGGGGGGCCTCCTACAATGAGCAGTTCTTC. This chain connects TRBV4-2 to TRBJ2-1, with TRBD2 matching over 16 bases. Germline V gene lookup returns CDR1 LGHNA and CDR2 YNFKEQ. The CDR3 extends over 20 amino acids. The V gene end was trimmed by 3 bases and the J gene end by 0 bases; junction bases not matched to a gene: 8.

This clone was seen only once. V usage is TRBV18 and J usage is TRBJ2-7, with no clear D. Germline V lookup: CDR1 KGHSH, CDR2 LQKENI. This CDR3 comprises 15 residues. The V gene lost 3 bases and the J gene lost 3 bases, with 15 bases spanning the gap. CDR3 in amino acids: CASSPKSSLNYEQYF. The CDR3 coding sequence is TGTGCCAGCTCACCTAAAAGTAGTCTGAACTACGAGCAGTACTTC.

This chain connects TRBV9 to TRBJ1-6; tentatively, D is TRBD1 (6 bases). Germline-derived CDR1 and CDR2 are SGDLS and YYNGEE. Trimming cost V 4 bases and J 7 bases, with 15 bases left between them. The CDR3 contains 15 residues. CDR3 nucleotides: TGTGCCAGCAGCCTTCGGACAGATTGGAATTCACCCCTCCACTTT. Translation gives CASSLRTDWNSPLHF.

This chain links TRBV19 with TRBJ2-1; D might be TRBD2 (5 bases). V was clipped by 6 bases and J by 0 bases, with 15 bases between them. The CDR3 runs 16 residues. Germline V lookup: CDR1 LNHDA, CDR2 SQIVND (reference sequence). The CDR3 here is CASSRGFTVSYNEQFF. The CDR3 region has the DNA TGTGCCAGTAGCAGAGGGTTCACGGTCTCCTACAATGAGCAGTTCTTC.

This clone is a singleton in its sample. The chain employs TRBV7-2 and TRBJ2-7; D call uncertain. CDR1 SGHTA and CDR2 FQGNSA come from the germline V gene. Trimming removed 1 base from V and 3 bases from J, with 7 bases in between. The CDR3 extends over 13 amino acids. CDR3 amino acids: CASSLEAGYEQYF. The DNA for the CDR3 is TGTGCCAGCAGCTTAGAGGCAGGCTACGAGCAGTACTTC. The variable domain in full, with the rest retrieved from reference TRBV7-2 and TRBJ2-7, is GAGVSQSPSNKVTEKGKDVELRCDPISGHTALYWYRQSLGQGLEFLIYFQGNSAPDKSGLPSDRFSAERTGGSVSTLTIQRTQQEDSAVYLCASSLEAGYEQYFGPGTRLTVT.

The chain links TRBV7-9 to TRBJ1-5; D ambiguous. This CDR3 is 16 amino acids long. V was cut by 5 bases and J by 4 bases, with 18 bases left in between. CDR1 is SEHNR, CDR2 FQNEAQ, per germline (reference sequence). The CDR3 nucleotides are TGTGCCAGCAGCGCCACCAGGACGGGGATTAATCAGCCCCAGCATTTT. Translating it yields CASSATRTGINQPQHF.

The chain couples TRBV3-1 (or the pseudogene TRBV3-2) to TRBJ1-5; D not certain. The CDR3 spans 13 residues. Germline V gene sequence: CDR1 LGHDT, CDR2 YNNKEL (reference sequence). The germline V and J ends were trimmed by 2 bases and 0 bases, with 2 bases remaining between them. Here the CDR3 reads CASSQLSNQPQHF. In DNA form, the CDR3 reads TGTGCCAGCAGCCAACTTAGCAATCAGCCCCAGCATTTT.

The V call is TRBV21-1, the J call TRBJ1-5. TRBV21-1 is a pseudogene. The CDR3 consists of 19 residues. DNA for the CDR3: TGTGCCAGCAGCAAAGGAGGTCACGGGGGAGGTGGAGGCAATCAGCCCCAGCATTTT. Protein: CASSKGGHGGGGGNQPQHF.

This chain uses TRBV2 with TRBJ1-1, with 8 bases fitting TRBD1. Germline values: CDR1 SNHLY, CDR2 FYNNEI. J lost 3 bases, V lost 1 base, and 4 bases had no gene match. This CDR3 has 15 amino acids. The CDR3 DNA is TGTGCCAGCAGTGAAGAGGGCAGGGGGCACACTGAAGCTTTCTTT. Residues: CASSEEGRGHTEAFF.

This clone has just one count. This chain joins TRBV18 and TRBJ2-5; D is perhaps TRBD1 (6 bases). The germline V gene has CDR1 KGHSH and CDR2 LQKENI. The ends were cut back, 4 bases at V and 5 bases at J, with 11 bases in the middle. The CDR3 is made up of 13 amino acids. DNA for the CDR3: TGTGCCAGCTCACAGCGTCAGGGGGAGACCCAGTACTTC. Amino acids: CASSQRQGETQYF.

J is TRBJ2-7 and V is TRBV13, with TRBD1 identical over 8 bases. CDR1 and CDR2 (germline): PRHDT, FYEKMQ (reference sequence). The CDR3 sequence is 14 residues long. V dropped 4 bases and J dropped 5; count of bases not matched to a gene: 7. CDR3 nucleotide sequence: TGTGCCAGCAGCTCTCAGGGGGCCGGGGACGAGCAGTACTTC. Its translation: CASSSQGAGDEQYF.

The chain is built from TRBV5-1 and TRBJ1-2, with D possibly TRBD1 on 5 matching bases. The germline V gene encodes CDR1 SGHRS and CDR2 YFSETQ. The CDR3 is 15 residues long. Trimming took 8 bases from V and 4 from J, leaving 21 bases between them. CDR3 amino acids: CASATGDGQPYGYTF. The CDR3 DNA is TGCGCCAGTGCAACGGGGGACGGCCAACCCTATGGCTACACCTTC. Full variable domain (outside the CDR3, taken from reference TRBV5-1 and TRBJ1-2): KAGVTQTPRYLIKTRGQQVTLSCSPISGHRSVSWYQQTPGQGLQFLFEYFSETQRNKGNFPGRFSGRQFSNSRSEMNVSTLELGDSALYLCASATGDGQPYGYTFGSGTRLTVV.

The CDR3: CASSFPGAYGYTF. Written as DNA, the CDR3 is TGTGCCAGCAGTTTCCCAGGGGCGTATGGCTACACCTTC. The rearrangement uses TRBV27 and TRBJ1-2; a possible D gene is TRBD1 (6 bases). Deletions cut 3 bases from V and 5 bases from J, with 10 bases between. CDR3 length: 13 residues. Germline V gene sequence: CDR1 MNHEY, CDR2 SMNVEV (reference sequence).

This rearrangement joins TRBV9 to TRBJ2-4; 8 positions agree with TRBD1. Per germline, CDR1 SGDLS and CDR2 YYNGEE. The CDR3 has 16 residues. Losses at the gene ends were 2 bases for V and 5 bases for J; bases not matched to a gene: 9. The CDR3 region has the DNA TGTGCCAGCAGCGTGGCAGGGGGCGGGCAACAAAACATTCAGTACTTC. This gives the protein CASSVAGGGQQNIQYF.

The genes are TRBV30 and TRBJ1-1, with 11 bases fitting TRBD1. Germline V CDR1 and CDR2: GTSNPN, SVGIG (reference sequence). The CDR3 is made up of 12 amino acids. Losses at the gene ends were 4 bases for V and 8 bases for J; bases not matched to a gene: 3. The CDR3 DNA reads TGTGCCTGGAAGCGGGACAGGGGGGAAGCTTTCTTT. Amino acids: CAWKRDRGEAFF.

V usage is TRBV2 and J usage is TRBJ2-4, with D tentatively TRBD2 (6 bases). This CDR3 comprises 15 residues. V lost 2 bases, J lost 6 bases, and 14 bases lay in between. Looked up from germline, CDR1 is SNHLY and CDR2 is FYNNEI. The CDR3, as DNA: TGTGCCAGCAGTGAAAGGTGGGGAGGAGGAAACATTCAGTACTTC. This gives the protein CASSERWGGGNIQYF.